This section outlines one T cell receptor (beta chain) sequence together with its context. What it binds is not known. 5'RACE template switching added a universal primer site and UMIs to TCR cDNA. TCRdb reprocessed the 5' RACE reads with MiXCR, giving one entry per CDR3 protein. The table has 500,000 to 650,000 distinct CDR3 sequences, over 9% seen once; the top ten hold more than 12%. These data belong to a study of T cells after yellow fever vaccination. Across the whole study: SMART-Seq v4 Ultra Low Input prepared the low-cell-number fractions. General study results and limits: Abundant clonotypes from the bulk population could have been carried over as contaminants into FACS-sorted repertoires.

V was clipped by 2 bases and J by 2 bases, with 7 bases between them. Germline CDR1 is SNHLY and CDR2 is FYNNEI. The CDR3 extends over 13 amino acids. This clonotype was obtained from a man younger than 45 who received the YFV17D yellow fever vaccine. The sample was PBMCs, taken on the day of the yellow fever booster vaccination. This sequence joins TRBV2 and TRBJ2-7; D gene ambiguous. The CDR3 DNA is TGTGCCAGCAGTGAATCTGCTGCCTACGAGCAGTACTTC. Amino acids: CASSESAAYEQYF. Combining the CDR3 with reference TRBV2 and TRBJ2-7 gives the whole variable domain EPEVTQTPSHQVTQMGQEVILRCVPISNHLYFYWYRQILGQKVEFLVSFYNNEISEKSEIFDDQFSVERPDGSNFTLKIRSTKLEDSAMYFCASSESAAYEQYFGPGTRLTVT.